This T cell receptor beta chain was found in a study of T-cell memory formation after mild COVID-19. This clonotype was observed a handful of times. MiXCR was run by TCRdb on the 5' RACE reads, yielding one entry per CDR3 protein. The sample includes approximately 430,000 distinct CDR3 sequences, 20% to 30% seen only once; the top ten take around 13%. The CDR3 loop spans 16 amino acids. From germline, CDR1 is LGHNT and CDR2 FRNRAP. The J segment lost 6 bases and the V segment lost 5 bases, leaving 12 bases of the junction unmatched. The sequenced sample consisted of PBMCs or a T cell subset sorted from them (not recorded which). The chain joins TRBV12-5 to TRBJ2-1; 8 nucleotides agree with TRBD1. This receptor was taken from an adult woman who had mild COVID-19 (a few samples of this study predate the infection). Cell type and time point are not known. The CDR3 reads CASGQPGGPSPNEQFF. The CDR3 nucleotides are TGTGCTAGTGGTCAACCAGGGGGCCCGTCGCCCAATGAGCAGTTCTTC. Based on the CDR3 plus reference TRBV12-5 and TRBJ2-1, the full variable domain is DARVTQTPRHKVTEMGQEVTMRCQPILGHNTVFWYRQTMMQGLELLAYFRNRAPLDDSGMPKDRFSAEMPDATLATLKIQPSEPRDSAVYFCASGQPGGPSPNEQFFGPGTRLTVL.